Below are 27 T cell receptor beta chains sequenced from a single sample in a study of blood T cells in healthy people across ages. Primers used in a second PCR of about 7 to 12 cycles were a sample-barcoded 5' primer and a J-beta primer mix. TCRdb independently ran MiXCR on the 5' RACE reads; one entry per CDR3 protein. The sample lists roughly 1,000,000 distinct CDR3 sequences; less than 25% were seen once. The same sample was also studied in work on T cells of mothers and their children.

The sequencing sample was made of blood. These TCRs come from a girl aged 2 to 9 in good health.

This clonotype was counted a few times. At one of its ends the junction is not consistent with the germline gene, which may arise from a read error. The V gene is TRBV12-3 or TRBV12-4, the J gene TRBJ2-5, with 13 bases fitting TRBD2. CDR3 size: 11 residues. This CDR3 is CASSWTSGGSF. The CDR3 nucleotides read TGTGCCAGCAGTTGGACTAGCGGGGGTTCCTTC.

This clonotype was recorded a few times. The V and J genes are TRBV7-3 and TRBJ2-5; TRBD2 matches 8 bases. CDR3 length: 14 residues. Germline V gene lookup returns CDR1 SGHTA and CDR2 FQGTGA. The junction had 5 bases not matched to a gene; V was cut back by 5 bases and J by 3 bases. CDR3 sequence: CASSRAGEEETQYF. The CDR3 DNA reads TGTGCCAGCAGCCGAGCGGGAGAGGAAGAGACCCAGTACTTC. Variable domain in full (rest from reference TRBV7-3 and TRBJ2-5): GAGVSQTPSNKVTEKGKYVELRCDPISGHTALYWYRQSLGQGPEFLIYFQGTGAADDSGLPNDRFFAVRPEGSVSTLKIQRTERGDSAVYLCASSRAGEEETQYFGPGTRLLVL.

This clonotype was found a few times. CDR3 DNA: TGTGCCAGCAGTCGTGGGAGGGAAGGACAGGTCTATGGCTACACCTTC. It translates to CASSRGREGQVYGYTF. The genes are TRBV7-9 and TRBJ1-2; 7 nucleotides align to TRBD1. V trimming: 6 bases; J trimming: 4 bases; junction bases outside the gene matches: 14. CDR1 is SEHNR and CDR2 is FQNEAQ in the germline V gene (reference sequence). The CDR3 is 16 residues long.

The chain joins TRBV20-1 to TRBJ2-1; the match to TRBD2 covers 9 bases. V was pared by 3 bases and J by 7 bases, with 10 bases of the junction left unmatched. This CDR3 is 15 amino acids long. CDR1 is DFQATT, CDR2 SNEGSKA, per germline (reference sequence). CDR3 sequence reads: CSARDPTSGLNEQFF. The CDR3 DNA sequence: TGCAGTGCTAGGGACCCAACTAGCGGGTTGAATGAGCAGTTCTTC.

This clonotype was counted between two and nine times. The chain combines TRBV7-2 with TRBJ1-1; no definite D call. Germline lookup yields CDR1 SGHTA and CDR2 FQGNSA. The V end lost 9 bases, the J end lost 1 base, and 15 bases lay between the germline ends. This CDR3 region has 14 residues. CDR3 region: CASLLTGKNTEAFF. CDR3 DNA sequence: TGTGCCAGTCTCCTCACCGGGAAGAACACTGAAGCTTTCTTT.

A few counts support this clonotype. An end of the junction does not agree with germline; a read error may underlie this. The gene calls are TRBV29-1 and TRBJ2-3; D is undetermined. The germline V gene encodes CDR1 SQVTM and CDR2 ANQGSEA. The CDR3 sequence is 15 residues long. The CDR3 reads CSVEDPDSPRVAQYF. For the CDR3, the DNA is TGCAGCGTTGAAGATCCTGACTCGCCAAGGGTGGCGCAATATTTT.

The chain is built from TRBV9 and TRBJ2-1, with D perhaps matching TRBD2 (5 bases). The better agreement between TRBJ2-5 and the DNA end casts doubt on the J call. In germline, CDR1 is SGDLS, CDR2 YYNGEE. The CDR3 is 15 residues long. In DNA form, the CDR3 reads TGTGCCAGCAGCCTCCGGGGATCTGTGGGAGAGACCCAGTACTTC. Residues: CASSLRGSVGETQYF.

A few counts support this clonotype. The chain joins TRBV7-9 to TRBJ2-5, with D tentatively TRBD1 or TRBD2 (5 bases each). The closer fit of TRBJ2-7 to the DNA end suggests the J call may be wrong. Germline CDR1 and CDR2: SEHNR and FQNEAQ (reference sequence). This CDR3 spans 14 amino acids. CDR3 coding DNA: TGTGCCAGCAGCCCCCCTTGGGGGACGAGCGAGCAGTACTTC. This translates into CASSPPWGTSEQYF.

The CDR3 coding sequence is TGCGCCAGCAGCTCCGGACTAGCGGGGACCCACCAAGAGACCCAGTACTTC. This codes for CASSSGLAGTHQETQYF. J is TRBJ2-5 and V is TRBV5-1, with 12 bases lining up with TRBD2. Germline V gene lookup returns CDR1 SGHRS and CDR2 YFSETQ. Unmatched junction bases numbered 6, after V lost 3 bases and J lost 0 bases. The CDR3 sequence is 17 residues long.

This clonotype occurred once. J is TRBJ2-5 and V is TRBV24-1, with 7 bases lining up with TRBD1. The CDR3 is made up of 16 amino acids. After removal of 0 bases from V and 3 bases from J, the junction contained 6 bases not matched to a gene. Germline V CDR1 and CDR2: KGHDR, SFDVKD. CDR3 loop: CATSDLGQDMEETQYF. In DNA, the CDR3 is TGTGCCACCAGTGATTTGGGACAGGACATGGAAGAGACCCAGTACTTC.

This clonotype was observed a handful of times. This rearrangement joins TRBV5-1 to TRBJ2-4, with D perhaps being TRBD1 or TRBD2 (5 bases each). Germline V gene lookup returns CDR1 SGHRS and CDR2 YFSETQ. The CDR3 has 14 residues. Trimming took off 2 bases at V and 9 bases at J, with 15 bases between the two ends. The CDR3 DNA reads TGCGCCAGCAGCTTCCGGGACGGTGATGGCATTCAGTACTTC. This translates into CASSFRDGDGIQYF.

The chain recombines TRBV7-3 with TRBJ2-1; D gene ambiguous. V was cut by 5 bases and J by 9 bases, with 17 bases left in between. CDR1 SGHTA and CDR2 FQGTGA come from the germline V gene. The CDR3 covers 14 residues. The chain's CDR3 is CASSPKVPIGEQFF. The CDR3 DNA follows: TGTGCCAGCAGCCCAAAGGTCCCGATAGGTGAGCAGTTCTTC.

This chain joins TRBV12-3 or TRBV12-4 and TRBJ1-3, with 8 bases that match TRBD1. The CDR3 runs to 15 residues. V trimming: 6 bases; J trimming: 1 base; junction bases outside the gene matches: 5. The CDR3: CASSYRTGSGNTIYF. The CDR3 bases are TGTGCCAGCAGCTATCGGACAGGGTCTGGAAACACCATATATTTT.

The J gene is TRBJ2-1, the V gene TRBV28; possibly TRBD2 for D (5 bases). This CDR3 is 14 amino acids long. The germline CDR1 and CDR2 sequences are MDHEN and SYDVKM. Trimming cost V 5 bases and J 13 bases, with 21 bases left between them. The CDR3: CASSTWIGSANQFF. CDR3 DNA: TGTGCCAGCAGTACCTGGATAGGTAGCGCAAATCAGTTCTTC.

The gene calls are TRBV7-9 and TRBJ2-1; 13 nucleotides match TRBD2. CDR1 and CDR2 (germline): SEHNR, FQNEAQ (reference sequence). With 5 bases clipped from V and 2 bases from J, the junction kept 6 bases outside the gene matches. This CDR3 has 17 amino acids. Here the CDR3 DNA reads TGTGCCAGCAGCCTACGACTAGCGGGGGGAACCTACAATGAGCAGTTCTTC. It yields the protein CASSLRLAGGTYNEQFF.

The chain has TRBV29-1 and TRBJ2-5; 11 nucleotides align to TRBD2. The J call is doubtful: the DNA matches TRBJ2-1 better. CDR3 length: 11 amino acids. Germline V gene sequence: CDR1 SQVTM, CDR2 ANQGSEA. The chain's CDR3 is CSALAGGEQFF. The CDR3 coding sequence is TGCAGCGCCCTAGCGGGAGGTGAGCAGTTCTTC.

V gene TRBV19 combines with J gene TRBJ1-5, with D perhaps matching TRBD1 (5 bases). This CDR3 is built from 15 residues. V was shortened by 4 bases and J by 1 base, with 11 bases between the two germline ends. From germline, CDR1 is LNHDA and CDR2 SQIVND (reference sequence). The CDR3 spells CASSTGTGSNQPQHF. The CDR3 nucleotides read TGTGCCAGTAGTACCGGGACGGGGAGCAATCAGCCCCAGCATTTT.

This clonotype came up a few times. The chain joins TRBV7-9 to TRBJ2-7; 10 bases match TRBD2. J was trimmed by 5 bases and V by 1 base; bases with no gene match: 5. Per the germline V gene, CDR1 is SEHNR and CDR2 is FQNEAQ (reference sequence). This CDR3 region has 15 residues. The CDR3 here is CASSLVLAGANEQYF. CDR3 in DNA: TGTGCCAGCAGCTTAGTTCTAGCGGGAGCGAACGAGCAGTACTTC.

This clonotype has only a few counts. The chain carries TRBV4-2 and TRBJ2-1; no firm D call. The CDR3 covers 15 residues. Trimming left V 0 bases short and J 8 bases short, with 14 bases between. Germline V gives CDR1 LGHNA, CDR2 YNFKEQ. The CDR3 loop reads CASSQEWAPGHEQFF. In DNA, the CDR3 is TGTGCCAGCAGCCAAGAATGGGCCCCTGGTCATGAGCAGTTCTTC.

A few counts support this clonotype. This chain uses TRBV2 with TRBJ2-5; 11 bases match TRBD2. The CDR3 consists of 16 residues. The V gene's germline CDR1 is SNHLY and CDR2 FYNNEI. Trimming took 6 bases from V and 5 from J; bases not matched to a gene: 11. The CDR3: CASRILAGAMSETQYF. The CDR3 region has the DNA TGTGCCAGCAGGATACTAGCGGGAGCTATGTCGGAGACCCAGTACTTC.

This clonotype came up a few times. V gene TRBV29-1 combines with J gene TRBJ2-5; maybe TRBD1 (5 bases). The germline V and J ends were trimmed by 3 bases and 6 bases, with 11 bases remaining between them. This CDR3 region has 12 residues. From germline, CDR1 is SQVTM and CDR2 ANQGSEA. CDR3 protein: CSVDRGYQTQYF. The DNA of the CDR3 is TGCAGCGTTGATAGGGGATACCAGACCCAGTACTTC.

The rearrangement joins TRBV29-1 to TRBJ2-5; TRBD1 matches at 10 bases. The junction had 9 bases not matched to a gene; V was cut back by 2 bases and J by 9 bases. CDR1 is SQVTM and CDR2 is ANQGSEA in the germline V gene. CDR3 length: 14 amino acids. The CDR3 loop is CSVEPGQGREAQYF. The CDR3, as DNA: TGCAGCGTTGAACCGGGACAGGGGCGGGAGGCCCAGTACTTC.

This clonotype was recorded many times. J is TRBJ2-5 and V is TRBV9; TRBD2 matches at 8 bases. The CDR3 loop spans 16 amino acids. V gave up 0 bases and J gave up 2 bases; unmatched junction bases: 6. CDR1 and CDR2 (germline): SGDLS, YYNGEE. CDR3 DNA: TGTGCCAGCAGCGTAGACGGAGCGGGAGATCAAGAGACCCAGTACTTC. Translation: CASSVDGAGDQETQYF.

The V gene is TRBV7-9, the J gene TRBJ2-1; D might be TRBD2 (6 bases). The J call may be incorrect, as the DNA end agrees better with TRBJ2-7. The CDR3 has 15 amino acids. Germline CDR1 reads SEHNR; CDR2 reads FQNEAQ (reference sequence). DNA of the CDR3: TGTGCCAGCAGCCCCCAAGGACTACCCGACTACGAGCAGTACTTC. Amino acid sequence: CASSPQGLPDYEQYF.

The rearrangement uses TRBV6-5 and TRBJ2-5; 8 nucleotides agree with TRBD1. Looked up from germline, CDR1 is MNHEY and CDR2 is SVGAGI. CDR3 length: 13 amino acids. Unmatched junction bases numbered 6, after V lost 5 bases and J lost 7 bases. CDR3 in amino acids: CASSPGQGRTQYF. The CDR3 nucleotides read TGTGCCAGCAGTCCCGGACAGGGCAGGACCCAGTACTTC.

This clonotype was counted between two and nine times. The chain links TRBV27 to TRBJ1-2; D is possibly TRBD1 (6 bases). The V gene's germline CDR1 is MNHEY and CDR2 SMNVEV (reference sequence). V was shortened by 8 bases and J by 7 bases, with 29 bases between the two germline ends. The CDR3 spans 17 residues. The DNA for the CDR3 is TGTGCCAGCTTTGGTCCCCTACCCCAAACGACAGGTGCTGGCTACACCTTC. It translates to CASFGPLPQTTGAGYTF.

This chain connects TRBV3-1 to TRBJ2-1, with D uncertain. Germline CDR1 is LGHDT and CDR2 is YNNKEL (reference sequence). Trimming cost V 2 bases and J 8 bases, with 4 bases left between them. The CDR3 is 11 residues long. The DNA of the CDR3 is TGTGCCAGCAGCCAAACGGATGAGCAGTTCTTC. Protein sequence: CASSQTDEQFF.